What follows are 21 T cell receptor beta chains derived from one specimen sequenced in a study of T cell changes during pregnancy in multiple sclerosis. The table came from immunoSEQ multiplex PCR; TCRdb's copy has only in-frame clones and leaves some out. The sample shows fewer than 90,000 clones, 90% to 95% of them seen only once. The material sequenced was peripheral blood, taken in the first trimester of pregnancy. The receptor source for this set is a female donor with multiple sclerosis, enrolled in a pregnancy study.

This chain connects TRBV5-1 to TRBJ2-3; perhaps TRBD1 as D (6 bases). Germline lookup yields CDR1 SGHRS and CDR2 YFSETQ. With 5 bases removed from V and 0 bases from J, the gap between germline ends came to 10 bases. The CDR3 contains 14 residues. The chain's CDR3 is CASRATGSTDTQYF. The CDR3 coding sequence is TGCGCCAGCAGAGCCACAGGGAGCACAGATACGCAGTATTTT.

The chain recombines TRBV10-3 with TRBJ2-7; D call uncertain. Per the germline V gene, CDR1 is ENHRY and CDR2 is SYGVKD. The CDR3 runs to 12 residues. The V and J ends lost 10 bases and 5 bases respectively, with 15 bases between them. CDR3 amino acids: CASRHGSNEQYF. CDR3 coding DNA: TGTGCCAGTAGACACGGAAGTAACGAGCAGTACTTC.

This clone came up once. This chain joins TRBV7-2 and TRBJ1-3, with a weak D call TRBD1 (6 bases). Trimming removed 6 bases from V and 0 bases from J, with 15 bases in between. Germline CDR1 and CDR2: SGHTA and FQGNSA. The CDR3 length is 16 residues. For the CDR3, the DNA is TGTGCCAGCAGTCGTCACAGGGCACTCTCTGGAAACACCATATATTTT. Its protein product is CASSRHRALSGNTIYF.

This sequence joins TRBV6-1 and TRBJ2-7; TRBD2 aligns across 9 bases. This CDR3 is built from 14 residues. Germline V gene sequence: CDR1 MNHNS, CDR2 SASEGT. With 7 bases clipped from V and 5 bases from J, the junction kept 9 bases outside the gene matches. Written as DNA, the CDR3 is TGTGCCAGCAACGTAGTGGCGGGAGGGGACGAGCAGTACTTC. Amino acids: CASNVVAGGDEQYF.

J is TRBJ1-4 and V is TRBV2; tentative D call: TRBD1 (6 bases). V was shortened by 6 bases and J by 1 base, with 6 bases between the two germline ends. The CDR3 length is 13 residues. Germline CDR1 SNHLY, CDR2 FYNNEI. CDR3 DNA: TGTGCCAGCAGACAGGGAACTAATGAAAAACTGTTTTTT. As protein: CASRQGTNEKLFF.

This chain links TRBV5-1 with TRBJ2-5, with 8 bases aligning to TRBD1. Germline CDR1 reads SGHRS; CDR2 reads YFSETQ. This CDR3 region has 16 residues. The V gene end was trimmed by 4 bases and the J gene end by 2 bases; junction bases not matched to a gene: 10. CDR3 amino acids: CASSGTGTGPQETQYF. Here the CDR3 DNA reads TGCGCCAGCAGCGGTACCGGGACAGGACCTCAAGAGACCCAGTACTTC.

This clone was seen only once. The CDR3 DNA is TGTGCCTGGAGTGGGGGACTTAATTCACCCCTCCACTTT. Amino acid sequence: CAWSGGLNSPLHF. V gene TRBV30 combines with J gene TRBJ1-6; possible D gene TRBD1, 5 bases. This CDR3 has 13 amino acids. Germline V CDR1 and CDR2: GTSNPN, SVGIG (reference sequence). Trimming pared 1 base from V and 6 bases from J, leaving 7 bases between.

The V and J genes are TRBV30 and TRBJ2-2; D perhaps matches TRBD2 (6 bases). Per the germline V gene, CDR1 is GTSNPN and CDR2 is SVGIG (reference sequence). The CDR3 covers 14 residues. Trimming removed 3 bases at V and 7 bases at J, with 15 bases between. CDR3 coding DNA: TGTGCCTGGAGAGGTGATCCGGAGGGCGGGGAGCTGTTTTTT. As protein: CAWRGDPEGGELFF.

The genes are TRBV5-1 and TRBJ2-7, with D possibly being TRBD1 (6 bases). With 4 bases removed from V and 1 base from J, the gap between germline ends came to 9 bases. CDR1 and CDR2 from the germline V gene are SGHRS and YFSETQ. CDR3 length: 13 amino acids. The DNA of the CDR3 is TGCGCCAGCAGCATTGGACAGTCCTACGAGCAGTACTTC. This encodes CASSIGQSYEQYF.

The chain recombines TRBV7-6 with TRBJ2-3; TRBD2 matches at 9 bases. CDR1 and CDR2 (germline): SGHVS, FNYEAQ. V lost 3 bases to trimming and J lost 7 bases; unmatched junction nucleotides: 14. The CDR3 totals 17 residues. CDR3 coding DNA: TGTGCCAGCAGCTTTAGTGCGGGACTAGCCACTGCAAATACGCAGTATTTT. It is translated as CASSFSAGLATANTQYF.

This chain uses TRBV10-3 with TRBJ1-3, with D perhaps matching TRBD1 (5 bases). Trimming left V 6 bases short and J 0 bases short, with 9 bases between. CDR1 is ENHRY, CDR2 SYGVKD, per germline. CDR3 length equals 14 residues. CDR3 amino acids: CAIRPTDSGNTIYF. CDR3 nucleotides: TGTGCCATCAGGCCGACAGACTCTGGAAACACCATATATTTT.

This sequence joins TRBV2 and TRBJ2-3, with 9 bases that match TRBD2. V was clipped by 8 bases and J by 3 bases; unmatched bases: 6. The CDR3 has 14 amino acids. In germline, CDR1 is SNHLY, CDR2 FYNNEI. The CDR3 nucleotides are TGTGCCAGCGGGGCGGGGGGGCCGACAGATACGCAGTATTTT. Translation gives CASGAGGPTDTQYF.

The genes are TRBV29-1 and TRBJ2-4; perhaps TRBD1 as D (5 bases). Germline assignment: CDR1 SQVTM and CDR2 ANQGSEA. CDR3 length equals 16 residues. Trimming removed 1 base from V and 9 bases from J, with 22 bases in between. The CDR3 sequence is CSVEVRQALKRGIQYF. The CDR3 bases are TGCAGCGTTGAAGTTCGCCAGGCATTAAAAAGGGGCATTCAGTACTTC.

Remarks on this clone: One end of the junction varies from germline; a read error may be responsible. The V gene is TRBV10-2, the J gene TRBJ2-1, with TRBD2 identical over 12 bases. The length of the CDR3 is 19 residues. Per the germline V gene, CDR1 is WSHSY and CDR2 is SAAADI. CDR3 amino acids: CASRGGLAGVWSSDNEQFF. The DNA of the CDR3 is TGCGCCAGCAGGGGGGGACTAGCGGGCGTATGGAGCTCCGACAATGAGCAGTTCTTC.

V usage is TRBV23-1 and J usage is TRBJ2-7, with TRBD1 identical over 9 bases. TRBV23-1 is marked as an open reading frame, function uncertain. With V trimmed by 6 bases and J by 6 bases, 9 bases remained unmatched. The CDR3 contains 14 residues. CDR3 coding DNA: TGCGCCAGCAGGCCCACAGGGGGCTTGAGCGAGCAGTACTTC. Encoded protein: CASRPTGGLSEQYF.

CDR3 loop: CASSPGDSSYEQYF. DNA of the CDR3: TGTGCCAGCTCACCAGGGGACAGTTCCTACGAGCAGTACTTC. The genes are TRBV18 and TRBJ2-7; 7 nucleotides match TRBD1. Germline V gene sequence: CDR1 KGHSH, CDR2 LQKENI. The CDR3 covers 14 residues. V lost 2 bases to trimming and J lost 1 base; unmatched junction nucleotides: 2. The full variable domain, in which reference TRBV18 and TRBJ2-7 provide the parts outside the CDR3, is NAGVMQNPRHLVRRRGQEARLRCSPMKGHSHVYWYRQLPEEGLKFMVYLQKENIIDESGMPKERFSAEFPKEGPSILRIQQVVRGDSAAYFCASSPGDSSYEQYFGPGTRLTVT.

The chain employs TRBV4-3 and TRBJ2-1; D gene ambiguous. V was trimmed by 0 bases and J by 6 bases, leaving 9 bases between them. There are 14 residues in the CDR3. The germline CDR1 and CDR2 sequences are LGHNA and YSLEER. CDR3 DNA: TGCGCCAGCAGCCAAGATGGGCCAGGCAATGAGCAGTTCTTC. Translated, it gives CASSQDGPGNEQFF.

V gene TRBV7-2 combines with J gene TRBJ2-5; 8 bases align to TRBD2. The germline V gene has CDR1 SGHTA and CDR2 FQGNSA. With 5 bases clipped from V and 6 bases from J, the junction kept 14 bases outside the gene matches. CDR3 length: 16 amino acids. For the CDR3, the DNA is TGTGCCAGCAGCCAAGGTACAGCGGGGGCCCTGAAGACCCAGTACTTC. Its translation: CASSQGTAGALKTQYF.

This chain connects TRBV7-9 to TRBJ2-5, with 9 bases matching TRBD1. After removal of 6 bases from V and 0 bases from J, the junction contained 17 bases not matched to a gene. CDR3 length: 19 amino acids. Germline assignment: CDR1 SEHNR and CDR2 FQNEAQ (reference sequence). In DNA form, the CDR3 reads TGTGCCAGCAGGAAGAGCGGGACAGGGATCCCCTTCGACCAAGAGACCCAGTACTTC. This codes for CASRKSGTGIPFDQETQYF.

The chain is built from TRBV6-4 and TRBJ2-1, with 8 bases aligning to TRBD1. Looked up from germline, CDR1 is MRHNA and CDR2 is SNTAGT. This CDR3 has 14 residues. V gave up 2 bases and J gave up 7 bases; unmatched junction bases: 4. In DNA form, the CDR3 reads TGTGCCAGCAGTGACAGGCAGGGGGCGAATGAGCAGTTCTTC. Its protein is CASSDRQGANEQFF.

This chain uses TRBV6-6 with TRBJ2-7, with TRBD2 matching over 8 bases. This CDR3 is built from 14 residues. The germline CDR1 and CDR2 sequences are MNHNY and SVGAGI (reference sequence). V trimming: 5 bases; J trimming: 2 bases; junction bases outside the gene matches: 5. This CDR3 reads CASSGGGNPYEQYF. CDR3 nucleotide sequence: TGTGCCAGCAGTGGCGGGGGGAATCCCTACGAGCAGTACTTC.